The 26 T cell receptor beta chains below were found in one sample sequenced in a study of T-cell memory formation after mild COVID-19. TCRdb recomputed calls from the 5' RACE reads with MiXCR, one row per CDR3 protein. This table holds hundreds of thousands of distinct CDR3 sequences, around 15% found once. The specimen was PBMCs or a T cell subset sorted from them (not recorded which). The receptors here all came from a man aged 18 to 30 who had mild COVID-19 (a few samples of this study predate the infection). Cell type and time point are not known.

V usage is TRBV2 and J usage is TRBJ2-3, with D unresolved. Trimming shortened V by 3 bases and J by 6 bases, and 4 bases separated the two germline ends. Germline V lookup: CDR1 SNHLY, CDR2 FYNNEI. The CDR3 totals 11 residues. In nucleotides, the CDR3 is TGTGCCAGCAGTGAGGATGATACGCAGTATTTT. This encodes CASSEDDTQYF.

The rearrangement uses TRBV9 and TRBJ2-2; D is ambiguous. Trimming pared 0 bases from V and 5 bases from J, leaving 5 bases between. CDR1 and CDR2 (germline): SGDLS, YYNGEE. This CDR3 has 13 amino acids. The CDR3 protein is CASSVGGTGELFF. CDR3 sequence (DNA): TGTGCCAGCAGCGTAGGGGGAACCGGGGAGCTGTTTTTT.

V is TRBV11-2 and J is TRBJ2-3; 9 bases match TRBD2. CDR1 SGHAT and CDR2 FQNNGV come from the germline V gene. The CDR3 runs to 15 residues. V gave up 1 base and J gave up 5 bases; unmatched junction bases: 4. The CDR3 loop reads CASSLALAGIDTQYF. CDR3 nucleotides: TGTGCCAGCAGCTTAGCCCTAGCGGGGATAGATACGCAGTATTTT.

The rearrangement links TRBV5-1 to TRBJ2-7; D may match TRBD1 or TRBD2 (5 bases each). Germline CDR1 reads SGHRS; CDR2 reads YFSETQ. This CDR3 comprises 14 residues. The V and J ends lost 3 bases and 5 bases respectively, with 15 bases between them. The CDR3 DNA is TGCGCCAGCAGCTCCTTAGAGGGGCCCAACGAGCAGTACTTC. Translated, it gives CASSSLEGPNEQYF.

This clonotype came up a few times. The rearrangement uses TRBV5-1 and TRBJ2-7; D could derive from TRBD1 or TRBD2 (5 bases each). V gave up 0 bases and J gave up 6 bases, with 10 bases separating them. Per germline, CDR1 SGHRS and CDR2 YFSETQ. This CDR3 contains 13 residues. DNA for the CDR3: TGCGCCAGCAGCTTGGGATGGGACGGCGAGCAGTACTTC. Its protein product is CASSLGWDGEQYF.

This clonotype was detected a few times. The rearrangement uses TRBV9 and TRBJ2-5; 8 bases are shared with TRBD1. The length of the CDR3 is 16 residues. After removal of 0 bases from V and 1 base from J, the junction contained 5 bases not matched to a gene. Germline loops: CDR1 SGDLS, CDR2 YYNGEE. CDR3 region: CASSVEGGQVQETQYF. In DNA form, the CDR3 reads TGTGCCAGCAGCGTAGAGGGGGGACAGGTCCAAGAGACCCAGTACTTC.

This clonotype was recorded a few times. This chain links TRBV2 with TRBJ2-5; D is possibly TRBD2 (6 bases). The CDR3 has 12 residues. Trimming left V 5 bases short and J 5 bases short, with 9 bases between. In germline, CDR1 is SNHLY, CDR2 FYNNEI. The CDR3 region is CASSWEVETQYF. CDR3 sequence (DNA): TGTGCCAGCAGTTGGGAGGTCGAGACCCAGTACTTC.

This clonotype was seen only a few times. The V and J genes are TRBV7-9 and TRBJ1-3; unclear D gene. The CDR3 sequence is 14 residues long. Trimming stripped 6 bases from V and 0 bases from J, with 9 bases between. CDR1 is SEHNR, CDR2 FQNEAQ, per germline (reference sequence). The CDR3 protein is CASSYSLSGNTIYF. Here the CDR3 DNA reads TGTGCCAGCAGTTACAGCCTCTCTGGAAACACCATATATTTT.

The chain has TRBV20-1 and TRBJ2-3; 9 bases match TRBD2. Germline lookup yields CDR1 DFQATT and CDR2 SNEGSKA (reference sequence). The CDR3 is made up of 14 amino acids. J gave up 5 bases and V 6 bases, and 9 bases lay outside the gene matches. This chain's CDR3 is CSATSGGQGDTQYF. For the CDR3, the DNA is TGCAGTGCGACAAGCGGGGGGCAGGGAGATACGCAGTATTTT.

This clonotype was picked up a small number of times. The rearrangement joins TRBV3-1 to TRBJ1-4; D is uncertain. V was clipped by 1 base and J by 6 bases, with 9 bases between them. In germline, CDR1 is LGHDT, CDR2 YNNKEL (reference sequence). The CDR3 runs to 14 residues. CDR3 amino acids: CASSQVGSDEKLFF. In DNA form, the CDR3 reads TGTGCCAGCAGCCAAGTTGGGAGTGATGAAAAACTGTTTTTT.

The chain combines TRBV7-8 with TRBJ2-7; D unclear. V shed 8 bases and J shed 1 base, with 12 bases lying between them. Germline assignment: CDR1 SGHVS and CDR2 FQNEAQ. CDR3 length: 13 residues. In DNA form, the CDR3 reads TGTGCCAGCGGGGATCGGGCATCCTACGAGCAGTACTTC. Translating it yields CASGDRASYEQYF. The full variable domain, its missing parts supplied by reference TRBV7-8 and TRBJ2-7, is GAGVSQSPRYKVAKRGQDVALRCDPISGHVSLFWYQQALGQGPEFLTYFQNEAQLDKSGLPSDRFFAERPEGSVSTLKIQRTQQEDSAVYLCASGDRASYEQYFGPGTRLTVT.

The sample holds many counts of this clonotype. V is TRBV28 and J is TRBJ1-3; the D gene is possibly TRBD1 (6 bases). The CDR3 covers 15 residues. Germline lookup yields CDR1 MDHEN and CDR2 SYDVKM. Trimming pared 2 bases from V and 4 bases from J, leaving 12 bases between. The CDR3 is CASSLAGAQGNTIYF. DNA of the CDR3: TGTGCCAGCAGTTTAGCAGGGGCTCAAGGAAACACCATATATTTT.

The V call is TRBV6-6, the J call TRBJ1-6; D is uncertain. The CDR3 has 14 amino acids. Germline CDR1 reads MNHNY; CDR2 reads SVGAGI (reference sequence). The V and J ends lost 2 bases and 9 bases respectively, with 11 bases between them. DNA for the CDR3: TGTGCCAGCAGTTACGCATTCTGGGGTTCACCCCTCCACTTT. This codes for CASSYAFWGSPLHF.

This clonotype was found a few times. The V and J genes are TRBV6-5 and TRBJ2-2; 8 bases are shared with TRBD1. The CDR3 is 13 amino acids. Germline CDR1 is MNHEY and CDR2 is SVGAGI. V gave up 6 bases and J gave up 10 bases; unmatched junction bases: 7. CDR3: CASSTGQGAELFF. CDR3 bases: TGTGCCAGCAGCACCGGACAGGGTGCGGAGCTGTTTTTT.

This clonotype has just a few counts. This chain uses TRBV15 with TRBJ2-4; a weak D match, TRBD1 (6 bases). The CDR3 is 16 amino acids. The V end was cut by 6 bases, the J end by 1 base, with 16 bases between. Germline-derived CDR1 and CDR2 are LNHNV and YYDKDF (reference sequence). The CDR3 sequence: CATRASQGQAKNIQYF. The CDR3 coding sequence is TGTGCCACCAGAGCGAGTCAGGGGCAGGCCAAAAACATTCAGTACTTC.

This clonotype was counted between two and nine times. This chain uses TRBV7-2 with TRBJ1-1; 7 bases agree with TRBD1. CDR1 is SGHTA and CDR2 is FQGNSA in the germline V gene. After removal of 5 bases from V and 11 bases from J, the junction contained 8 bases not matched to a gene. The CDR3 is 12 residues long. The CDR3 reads CASSLRTGWAFF. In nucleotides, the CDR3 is TGTGCCAGCAGCCTTAGGACAGGCTGGGCTTTCTTT.

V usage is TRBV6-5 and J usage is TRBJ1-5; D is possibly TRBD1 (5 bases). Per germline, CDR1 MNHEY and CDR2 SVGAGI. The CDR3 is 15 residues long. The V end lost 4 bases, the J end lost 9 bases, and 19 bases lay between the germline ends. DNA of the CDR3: TGTGCCAGCAGTTCCCAGGGACCGGCGATATGGCCCCAGCATTTT. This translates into CASSSQGPAIWPQHF.

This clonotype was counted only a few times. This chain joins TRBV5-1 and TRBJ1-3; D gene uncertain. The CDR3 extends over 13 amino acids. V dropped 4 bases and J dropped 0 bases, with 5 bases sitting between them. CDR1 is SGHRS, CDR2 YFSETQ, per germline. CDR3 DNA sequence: TGCGCCAGCAGCCCGGACTCTGGAAACACCATATATTTT. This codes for CASSPDSGNTIYF.

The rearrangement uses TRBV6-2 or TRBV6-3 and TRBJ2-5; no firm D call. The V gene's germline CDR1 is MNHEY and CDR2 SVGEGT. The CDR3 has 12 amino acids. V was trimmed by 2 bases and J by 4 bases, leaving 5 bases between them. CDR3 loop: CASSYPGETQYF. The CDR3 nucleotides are TGTGCCAGCAGTTACCCCGGAGAGACCCAGTACTTC.

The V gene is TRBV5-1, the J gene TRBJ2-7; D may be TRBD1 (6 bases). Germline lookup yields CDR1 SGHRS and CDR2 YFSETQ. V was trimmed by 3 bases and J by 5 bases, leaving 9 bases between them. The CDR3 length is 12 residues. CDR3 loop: CASSYEGDEQYF. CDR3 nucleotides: TGCGCCAGCAGCTATGAGGGGGACGAGCAGTACTTC.

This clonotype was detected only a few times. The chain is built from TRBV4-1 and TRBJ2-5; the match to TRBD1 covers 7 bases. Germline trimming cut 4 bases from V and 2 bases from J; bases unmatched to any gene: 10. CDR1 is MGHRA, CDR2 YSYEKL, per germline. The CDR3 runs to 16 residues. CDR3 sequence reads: CASSPRSGQRQETQYF. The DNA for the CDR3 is TGCGCCAGCAGCCCGAGGTCGGGACAGAGACAAGAGACCCAGTACTTC.

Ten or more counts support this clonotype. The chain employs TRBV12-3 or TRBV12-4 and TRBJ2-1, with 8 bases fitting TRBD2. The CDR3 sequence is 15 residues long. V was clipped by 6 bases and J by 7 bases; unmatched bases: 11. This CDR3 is CASSLRGGGRNEQFF. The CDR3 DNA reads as TGTGCCAGCAGCCTTCGGGGCGGGGGGAGGAATGAGCAGTTCTTC.

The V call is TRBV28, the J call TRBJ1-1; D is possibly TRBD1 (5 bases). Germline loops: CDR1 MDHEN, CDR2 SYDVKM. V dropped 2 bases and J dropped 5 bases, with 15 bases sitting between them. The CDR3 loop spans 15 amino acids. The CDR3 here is CASSLGRVGRTEAFF. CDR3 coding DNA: TGTGCCAGCAGTTTAGGCAGGGTCGGACGGACTGAAGCTTTCTTT.

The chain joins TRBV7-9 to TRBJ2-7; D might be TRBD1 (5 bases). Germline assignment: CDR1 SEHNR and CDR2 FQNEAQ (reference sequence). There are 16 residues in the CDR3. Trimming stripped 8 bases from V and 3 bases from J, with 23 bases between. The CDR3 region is CASSSTQGASFYEQYV. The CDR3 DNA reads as TGTGCCAGCTCATCCACTCAAGGGGCCTCTTTCTACGAGCAGTACGTC.

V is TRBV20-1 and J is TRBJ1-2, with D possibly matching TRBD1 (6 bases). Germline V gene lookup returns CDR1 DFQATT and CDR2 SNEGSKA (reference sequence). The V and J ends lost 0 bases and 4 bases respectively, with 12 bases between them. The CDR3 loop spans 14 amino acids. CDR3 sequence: CSARDLGGGYGYTF. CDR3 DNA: TGCAGTGCTAGAGATCTGGGGGGCGGCTATGGCTACACCTTC.

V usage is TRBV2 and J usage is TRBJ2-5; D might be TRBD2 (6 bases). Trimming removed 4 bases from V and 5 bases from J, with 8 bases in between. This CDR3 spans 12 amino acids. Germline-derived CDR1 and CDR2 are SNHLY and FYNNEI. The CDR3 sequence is CASSASGETQYF. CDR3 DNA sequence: TGTGCCAGCAGTGCAAGCGGGGAGACCCAGTACTTC. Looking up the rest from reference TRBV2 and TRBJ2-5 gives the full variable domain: EPEVTQTPSHQVTQMGQEVILRCVPISNHLYFYWYRQILGQKVEFLVSFYNNEISEKSEIFDDQFSVERPDGSNFTLKIRSTKLEDSAMYFCASSASGETQYFGPGTRLLVL.